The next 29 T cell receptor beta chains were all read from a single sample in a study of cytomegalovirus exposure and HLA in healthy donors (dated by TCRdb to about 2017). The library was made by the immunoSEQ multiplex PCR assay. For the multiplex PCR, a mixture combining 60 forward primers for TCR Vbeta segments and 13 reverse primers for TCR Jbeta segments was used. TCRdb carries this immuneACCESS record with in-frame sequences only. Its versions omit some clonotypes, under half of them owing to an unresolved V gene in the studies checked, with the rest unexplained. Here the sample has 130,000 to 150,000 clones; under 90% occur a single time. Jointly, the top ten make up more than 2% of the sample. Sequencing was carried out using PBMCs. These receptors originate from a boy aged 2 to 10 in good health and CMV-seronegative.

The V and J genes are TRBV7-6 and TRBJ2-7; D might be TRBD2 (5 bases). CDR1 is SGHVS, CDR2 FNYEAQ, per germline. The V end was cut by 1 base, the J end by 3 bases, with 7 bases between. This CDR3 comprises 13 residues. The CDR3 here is CASSLGEGYEQYF. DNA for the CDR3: TGTGCCAGCAGCTTAGGCGAGGGCTACGAGCAGTACTTC.

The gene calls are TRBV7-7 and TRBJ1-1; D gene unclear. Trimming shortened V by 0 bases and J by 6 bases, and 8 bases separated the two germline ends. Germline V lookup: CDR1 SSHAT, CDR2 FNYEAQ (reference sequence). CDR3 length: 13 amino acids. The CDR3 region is CASSLALAAEAFF. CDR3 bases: TGTGCCAGCAGCTTAGCGCTGGCAGCTGAAGCTTTCTTT.

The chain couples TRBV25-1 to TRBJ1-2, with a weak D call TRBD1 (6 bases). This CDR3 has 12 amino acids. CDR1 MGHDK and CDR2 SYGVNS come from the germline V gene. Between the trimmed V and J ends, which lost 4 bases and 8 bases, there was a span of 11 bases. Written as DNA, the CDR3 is TGTGCCAGCAGTGGGGGGGGCCTAGGCTACACCTTC. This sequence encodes CASSGGGLGYTF.

The CDR3 DNA sequence: TGTGCCAGCACCCGACAGGGAGCTAAGCCTGAAGCTTTCTTT. This sequence encodes CASTRQGAKPEAFF. V gene TRBV27 combines with J gene TRBJ1-1, with 7 bases lining up with TRBD1. Germline V gene lookup returns CDR1 MNHEY and CDR2 SMNVEV (reference sequence). This CDR3 has 14 residues. The ends lost 7 bases at V and 6 bases at J; junction bases unmatched: 11.

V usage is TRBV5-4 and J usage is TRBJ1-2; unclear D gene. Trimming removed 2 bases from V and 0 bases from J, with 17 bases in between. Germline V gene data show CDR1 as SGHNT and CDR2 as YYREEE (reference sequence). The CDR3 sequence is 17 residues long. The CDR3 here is CASSFGSTSDANYGYTF. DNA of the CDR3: TGTGCCAGCAGCTTCGGGTCAACGTCCGATGCTAACTATGGCTACACCTTC. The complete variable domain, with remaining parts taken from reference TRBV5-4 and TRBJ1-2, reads ETGVTQSPTHLIKTRGQQVTLRCSSQSGHNTVSWYQQALGQGPQFIFQYYREEENGRGNFPPRFSGLQFPNYSSELNVNALELDDSALYLCASSFGSTSDANYGYTFGSGTRLTVV.

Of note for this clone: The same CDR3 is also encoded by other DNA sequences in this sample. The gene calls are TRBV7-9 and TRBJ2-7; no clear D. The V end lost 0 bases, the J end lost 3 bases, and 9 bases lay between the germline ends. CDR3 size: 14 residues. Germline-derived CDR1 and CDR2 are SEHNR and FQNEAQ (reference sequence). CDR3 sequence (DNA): TGTGCCAGCAGCTTAGCTGGCCTCGTCTACGAGCAGTACTTC. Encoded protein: CASSLAGLVYEQYF. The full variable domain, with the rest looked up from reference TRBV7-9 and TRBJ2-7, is DTGVSQNPRHKITKRGQNVTFRCDPISEHNRLYWYRQTLGQGPEFLTYFQNEAQLEKSRLLSDRFSAERPKGSFSTLEIQRTEQGDSAMYLCASSLAGLVYEQYFGPGTRLTVT.

CDR3 region: CASSFGDERTGGYTHEQFF. Written as DNA, the CDR3 is TGTGCCAGCAGCTTTGGCGACGAAAGGACAGGGGGCTACACACATGAGCAGTTCTTC. The gene calls are TRBV7-3 and TRBJ2-1, with TRBD1 matching 11 bases. Per the germline V gene, CDR1 is SGHTA and CDR2 is FQGTGA. The CDR3 is made up of 19 amino acids. V shed 3 bases, J shed 8 bases, and the junction held 18 bases outside the gene matches. Full variable domain (missing parts from reference TRBV7-3 and TRBJ2-1): GAGVSQTPSNKVTEKGKYVELRCDPISGHTALYWYRQSLGQGPEFLIYFQGTGAADDSGLPNDRFFAVRPEGSVSTLKIQRTERGDSAVYLCASSFGDERTGGYTHEQFFGPGTRLTVL.

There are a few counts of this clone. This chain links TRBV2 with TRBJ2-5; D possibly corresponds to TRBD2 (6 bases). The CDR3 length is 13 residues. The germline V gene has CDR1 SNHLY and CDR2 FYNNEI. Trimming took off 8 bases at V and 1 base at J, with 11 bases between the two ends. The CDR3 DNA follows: TGTGCCAGCCTGCGGGACTTCCAAGAGACCCAGTACTTC. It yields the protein CASLRDFQETQYF.

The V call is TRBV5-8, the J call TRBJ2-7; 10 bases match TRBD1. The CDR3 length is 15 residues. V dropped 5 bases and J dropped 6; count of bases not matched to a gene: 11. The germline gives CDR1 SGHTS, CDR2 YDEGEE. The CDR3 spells CASSFRDRGLREQYF. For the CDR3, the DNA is TGTGCCAGCAGTTTTCGGGACAGGGGTTTGCGCGAGCAGTACTTC.

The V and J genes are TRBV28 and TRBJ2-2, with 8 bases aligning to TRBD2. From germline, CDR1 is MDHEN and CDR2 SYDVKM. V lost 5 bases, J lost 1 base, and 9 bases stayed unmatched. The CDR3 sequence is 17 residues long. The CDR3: CASSITRSGRNTGELFF. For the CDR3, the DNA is TGTGCCAGCAGTATTACTAGGAGCGGGAGGAACACCGGGGAGCTGTTTTTT.

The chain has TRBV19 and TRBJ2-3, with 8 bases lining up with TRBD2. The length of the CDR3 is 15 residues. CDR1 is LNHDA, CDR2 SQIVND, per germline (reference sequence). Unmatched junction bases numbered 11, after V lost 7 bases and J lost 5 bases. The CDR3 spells CASMAPGLGVDTQYF. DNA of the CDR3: TGTGCCAGTATGGCGCCGGGACTAGGGGTAGATACGCAGTATTTT.

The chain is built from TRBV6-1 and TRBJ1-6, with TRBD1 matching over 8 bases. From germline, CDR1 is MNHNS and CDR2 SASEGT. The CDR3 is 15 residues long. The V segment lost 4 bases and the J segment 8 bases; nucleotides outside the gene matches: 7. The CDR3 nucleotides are TGTGCCAGCAGTGGGCAGGGGGCTCGGTATTCACCCCTCCACTTT. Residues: CASSGQGARYSPLHF.

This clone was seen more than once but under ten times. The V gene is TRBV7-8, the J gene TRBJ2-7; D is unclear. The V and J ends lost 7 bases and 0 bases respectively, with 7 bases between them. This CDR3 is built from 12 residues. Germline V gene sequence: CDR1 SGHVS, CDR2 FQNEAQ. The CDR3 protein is CASTSSSYEQYF. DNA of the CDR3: TGTGCCAGCACATCCAGCTCCTACGAGCAGTACTTC.

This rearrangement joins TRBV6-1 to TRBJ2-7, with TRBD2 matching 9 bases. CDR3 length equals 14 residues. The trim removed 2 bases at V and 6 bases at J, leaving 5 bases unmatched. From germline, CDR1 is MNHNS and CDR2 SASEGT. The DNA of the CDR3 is TGTGCCAGCAGTGAATGGACTAGCGCGAGCGAGCAGTACTTC. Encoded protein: CASSEWTSASEQYF.

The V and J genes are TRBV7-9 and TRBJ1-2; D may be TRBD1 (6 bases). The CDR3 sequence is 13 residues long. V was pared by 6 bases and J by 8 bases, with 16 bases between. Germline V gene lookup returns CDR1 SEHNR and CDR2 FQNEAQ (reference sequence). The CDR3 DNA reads TGTGCCAGCAGGCAAACAGGGCTTTTCGGCTACACCTTC. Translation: CASRQTGLFGYTF.

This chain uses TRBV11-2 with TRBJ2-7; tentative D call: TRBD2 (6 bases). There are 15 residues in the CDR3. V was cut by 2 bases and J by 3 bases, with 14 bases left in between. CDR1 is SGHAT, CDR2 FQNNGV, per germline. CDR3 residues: CASSLTGTRVYEQYF. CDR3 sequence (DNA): TGTGCCAGCAGCTTAACCGGGACTCGAGTCTACGAGCAGTACTTC. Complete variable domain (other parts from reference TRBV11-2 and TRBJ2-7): EAGVAQSPRYKIIEKRQSVAFWCNPISGHATLYWYQQILGQGPKLLIQFQNNGVVDDSQLPKDRFSAERLKGVDSTLKIQPAKLEDSAVYLCASSLTGTRVYEQYFGPGTRLTVT.

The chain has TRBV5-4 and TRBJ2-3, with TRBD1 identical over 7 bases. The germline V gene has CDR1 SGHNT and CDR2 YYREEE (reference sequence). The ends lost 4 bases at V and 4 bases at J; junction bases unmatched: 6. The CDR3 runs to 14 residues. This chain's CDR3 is CASSPRGMADTQYF. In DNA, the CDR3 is TGTGCCAGCAGCCCCAGGGGGATGGCAGATACGCAGTATTTT.

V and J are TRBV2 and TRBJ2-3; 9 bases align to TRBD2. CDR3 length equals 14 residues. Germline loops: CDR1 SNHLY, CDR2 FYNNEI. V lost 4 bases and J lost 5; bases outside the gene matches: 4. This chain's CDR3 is CASSVAGGRDTQYF. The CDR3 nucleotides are TGTGCCAGCAGTGTCGCGGGGGGGAGAGATACGCAGTATTTT.

The CDR3 region has the DNA TGCGCCAGCAAAACTGAACCGGGACTAGCGCCCAATGAGCAGTTCTTC. Protein product: CASKTEPGLAPNEQFF. V gene TRBV5-1 combines with J gene TRBJ2-1, with 10 bases fitting TRBD2. This CDR3 comprises 16 residues. Trimming removed 6 bases from V and 6 bases from J; junction bases left unmatched: 12. Germline V gene lookup returns CDR1 SGHRS and CDR2 YFSETQ. Full variable domain (missing parts from reference TRBV5-1 and TRBJ2-1): KAGVTQTPRYLIKTRGQQVTLSCSPISGHRSVSWYQQTPGQGLQFLFEYFSETQRNKGNFPGRFSGRQFSNSRSEMNVSTLELGDSALYLCASKTEPGLAPNEQFFGPGTRLTVL.

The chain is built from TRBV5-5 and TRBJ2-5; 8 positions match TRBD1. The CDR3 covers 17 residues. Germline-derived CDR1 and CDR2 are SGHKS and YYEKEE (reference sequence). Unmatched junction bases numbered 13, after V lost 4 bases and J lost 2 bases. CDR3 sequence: CASSDLRTGNSQETQYF. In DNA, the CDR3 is TGTGCCAGCAGCGACCTAAGGACAGGGAACTCTCAAGAGACCCAGTACTTC.

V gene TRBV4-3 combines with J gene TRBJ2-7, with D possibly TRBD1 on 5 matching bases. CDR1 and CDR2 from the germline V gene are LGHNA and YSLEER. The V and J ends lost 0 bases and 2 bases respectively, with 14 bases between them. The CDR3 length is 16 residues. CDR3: CASSQDSGALAYEQYF. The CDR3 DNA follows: TGCGCCAGCAGCCAAGATTCTGGGGCCCTAGCCTACGAGCAGTACTTC.

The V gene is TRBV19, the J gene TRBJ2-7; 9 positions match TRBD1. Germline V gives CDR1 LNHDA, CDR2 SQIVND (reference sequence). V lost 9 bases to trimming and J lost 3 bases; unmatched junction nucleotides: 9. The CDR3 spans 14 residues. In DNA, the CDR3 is TGTGCCAGCACCGCCGGGACAGGGTTCTACGAGCAGTACTTC. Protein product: CASTAGTGFYEQYF.

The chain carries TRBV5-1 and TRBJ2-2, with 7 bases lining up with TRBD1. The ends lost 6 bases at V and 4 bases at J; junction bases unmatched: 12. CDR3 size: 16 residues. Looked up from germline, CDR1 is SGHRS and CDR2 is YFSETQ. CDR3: CASNDRVSRGTGELFF. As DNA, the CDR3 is TGCGCCAGCAACGACAGGGTATCGAGGGGCACCGGGGAGCTGTTTTTT.

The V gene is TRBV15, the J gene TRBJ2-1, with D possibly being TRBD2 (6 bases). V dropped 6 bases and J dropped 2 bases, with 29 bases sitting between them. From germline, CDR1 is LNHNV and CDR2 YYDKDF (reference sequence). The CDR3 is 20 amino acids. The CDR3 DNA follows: TGTGCCACCAGATTGGGTAGCGTCGGGGGACGGATAATTGCCTACAATGAGCAGTTCTTC. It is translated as CATRLGSVGGRIIAYNEQFF.

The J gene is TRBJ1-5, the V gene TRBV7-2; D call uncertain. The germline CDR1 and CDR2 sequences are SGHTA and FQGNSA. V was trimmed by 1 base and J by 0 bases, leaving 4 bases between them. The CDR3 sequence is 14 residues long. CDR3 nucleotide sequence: TGTGCCAGCAGCTTAGAGCCTAGCAATCAGCCCCAGCATTTT. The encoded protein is CASSLEPSNQPQHF.

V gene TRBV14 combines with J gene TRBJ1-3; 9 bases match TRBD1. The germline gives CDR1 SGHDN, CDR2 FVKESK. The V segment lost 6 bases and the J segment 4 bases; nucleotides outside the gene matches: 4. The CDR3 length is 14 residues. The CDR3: CASRRTGEGNTIYF. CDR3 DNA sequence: TGTGCCAGCAGGCGGACAGGGGAAGGAAACACCATATATTTT.

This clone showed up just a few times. The CDR3 here is CASSLAGQGSYEQYF. The CDR3 nucleotides read TGTGCCAGCAGCTTAGCGGGACAGGGCTCCTACGAGCAGTACTTC. The J gene is TRBJ2-7, the V gene TRBV13; TRBD1 matches at 9 bases. V trimming: 1 base; J trimming: 0 bases; junction bases outside the gene matches: 1. CDR3 length: 15 residues. The germline V gene encodes CDR1 PRHDT and CDR2 FYEKMQ (reference sequence).

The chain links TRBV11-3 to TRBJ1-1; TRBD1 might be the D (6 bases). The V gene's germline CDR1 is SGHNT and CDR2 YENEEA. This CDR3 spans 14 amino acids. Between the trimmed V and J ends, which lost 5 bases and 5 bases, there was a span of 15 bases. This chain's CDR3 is CASSQTARGTEAFF. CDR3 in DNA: TGTGCCAGCAGCCAGACGGCCAGGGGAACTGAAGCTTTCTTT.

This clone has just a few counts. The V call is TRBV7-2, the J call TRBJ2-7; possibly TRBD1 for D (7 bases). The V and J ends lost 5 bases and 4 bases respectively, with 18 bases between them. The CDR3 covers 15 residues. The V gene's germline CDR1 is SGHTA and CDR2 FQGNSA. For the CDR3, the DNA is TGTGCCAGCAGCCCCGGGGGACAGTCCCATTACGAGCAGTACTTC. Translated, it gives CASSPGGQSHYEQYF.